Each of the 13 T cell receptor beta chains below was sequenced from the same sample in a study of vaccination effects on CD4 cells after COVID-19. Assay used: immunoSEQ multiplex PCR; TCRdb lists only in-frame clones, some missing. The sample includes 50,000 to 60,000 clones, just under 80% of them seen just once. The antigens for these receptors are not known. Subsequent to approximately 11 days of culture, CD4+ T cells were isolated. The cohort was immunized with two doses of either the BNT162b2 or mRNA-1273 vaccine. This specimen consisted of CD4+ T cells from PBMCs cultured without peptide, obtained after COVID-19 vaccination. These receptors were obtained from a human donor who received a COVID-19 vaccine.

This rearrangement joins TRBV24-1 to TRBJ2-1; the D gene could be TRBD1 or TRBD2 (6 bases each). This CDR3 region has 12 residues. Germline lookup yields CDR1 KGHDR and CDR2 SFDVKD. V was trimmed by 9 bases and J by 8 bases, leaving 13 bases between them. CDR3 DNA: TGTGCCACCTCGGGGGCTGACGATGAGCAGTTCTTC. It yields the protein CATSGADDEQFF.

V and J are TRBV5-1 and TRBJ2-5; TRBD1 or TRBD2 may be the D gene (5 bases each). The ends were cut back, 2 bases at V and 4 bases at J, with 15 bases in the middle. The CDR3 extends over 15 amino acids. CDR1 is SGHRS and CDR2 is YFSETQ in the germline V gene. Written as DNA, the CDR3 is TGCGCCAGCAGCTTTCAATACGGGACGGGAGAGACCCAGTACTTC. It codes for CASSFQYGTGETQYF.

The genes are TRBV30 and TRBJ1-1; D call uncertain. Deletions cut 0 bases from V and 9 bases from J, with 11 bases between. The CDR3 sequence is 12 residues long. Germline CDR1 and CDR2: GTSNPN and SVGIG (reference sequence). CDR3 DNA: TGTGCCTGGAGTGTAAGGCGGCCCAAAGCTTTCTTT. This codes for CAWSVRRPKAFF.

This clone was observed a single time. This chain connects TRBV5-4 to TRBJ1-1, with D maybe TRBD1 (6 bases). Trimming stripped 1 base from V and 4 bases from J, with 14 bases between. The CDR3 sequence is 15 residues long. Germline CDR1 and CDR2: SGHNT and YYREEE (reference sequence). The CDR3 region has the DNA TGTGCCAGCAGCTTGTCCCTACAGGGACCCACTGAAGCTTTCTTT. Its translation: CASSLSLQGPTEAFF.

The chain couples TRBV7-9 to TRBJ2-3; D is unresolved. Germline assignment: CDR1 SEHNR and CDR2 FQNEAQ (reference sequence). This CDR3 is 13 amino acids long. V shed 0 bases and J shed 4 bases, with 5 bases lying between them. The DNA for the CDR3 is TGTGCCAGCAGCTTAGCTGGCCCAGATACGCAGTATTTT. The encoded protein is CASSLAGPDTQYF.

The rearrangement joins TRBV28 to TRBJ2-7; possible D gene TRBD1, 8 bases. V was cut by 11 bases and J by 1 base, with 18 bases left in between. CDR1 and CDR2 from the germline V gene are MDHEN and SYDVKM. This CDR3 contains 14 residues. The CDR3 region has the DNA TGTGCCGGGGGGGGAGGACAGGGATCCTACGAGCAGTACTTC. Amino acid sequence: CAGGGGQGSYEQYF.

V and J are TRBV5-4 and TRBJ1-1; D unclear. V lost 1 base and J 5 bases, leaving 9 bases between the germline ends. The CDR3 is 13 residues long. Germline V CDR1 and CDR2: SGHNT, YYREEE (reference sequence). CDR3 amino acids: CASSLKGFTEAFF. The DNA of the CDR3 is TGTGCCAGCAGCTTGAAAGGGTTTACTGAAGCTTTCTTT. Full variable domain (rest looked up from reference TRBV5-4 and TRBJ1-1): ETGVTQSPTHLIKTRGQQVTLRCSSQSGHNTVSWYQQALGQGPQFIFQYYREEENGRGNFPPRFSGLQFPNYSSELNVNALELDDSALYLCASSLKGFTEAFFGQGTRLTVV.

The DNA of the CDR3 is TGTGCCAGCAGTGTGGCAGTAGGGCTCGATGAGCAGTTCTTC. Its translation is CASSVAVGLDEQFF. The V and J genes are TRBV2 and TRBJ2-1; D ambiguous. The CDR3 length is 14 residues. CDR1 is SNHLY and CDR2 is FYNNEI in the germline V gene. V was pared by 4 bases and J by 8 bases, with 15 bases between.

In this sample, this clone turned up a few times. The rearrangement joins TRBV19 to TRBJ1-4; D uncertain. V gave up 3 bases and J gave up 0 bases, with 5 bases separating them. In germline, CDR1 is LNHDA, CDR2 SQIVND (reference sequence). The CDR3 loop spans 14 amino acids. CDR3 residues: CASSMVTTNEKLFF. The CDR3, as DNA: TGTGCCAGTAGTATGGTTACAACTAATGAAAAACTGTTTTTT.

The J gene is TRBJ2-7, the V gene TRBV4-2; 10 bases line up with TRBD1. CDR1 is LGHNA, CDR2 YNFKEQ, per germline. The V and J ends lost 0 bases and 4 bases, in that order; junction bases with no gene match: 6. The CDR3 is 16 amino acids. The CDR3 region is CASSQDHGDRGYEQYF. The CDR3 DNA reads TGTGCCAGCAGCCAAGATCACGGGGACAGGGGATACGAGCAGTACTTC.

This chain connects TRBV25-1 to TRBJ1-6; a weak D match, TRBD1 (5 bases). The CDR3 is 15 amino acids. V lost 1 base and J lost 7, with 11 bases in between. The germline V gene encodes CDR1 MGHDK and CDR2 SYGVNS. The CDR3 is CASSEFQGPNSPLHF. The CDR3, as DNA: TGTGCCAGCAGTGAATTCCAGGGCCCGAATTCACCCCTCCACTTT.

The genes are TRBV19 and TRBJ2-5; 9 bases map to TRBD2. The germline CDR1 and CDR2 sequences are LNHDA and SQIVND (reference sequence). The CDR3 has 14 residues. Unmatched junction bases numbered 3, after V lost 5 bases and J lost 2 bases. The CDR3 nucleotides are TGTGCCAGTAGTGCAAGCGGGGGGCAAGAGACCCAGTACTTC. It translates to CASSASGGQETQYF.

The J gene is TRBJ2-7, the V gene TRBV12-3 or TRBV12-4, with a tentative D call TRBD2 (5 bases). The CDR3 is 12 residues long. With 3 bases removed from V and 6 bases from J, the gap between germline ends came to 9 bases. CDR3 DNA: TGTGCCAGCAGTTTGATCGCGGGCGAGCAGTACTTC. Amino acids: CASSLIAGEQYF.